The clone carrying this T cell receptor beta chain was seen more than once but under ten times. The data were obtained in a study of T cells in Graves' hyperthyroidism and ophthalmopathy. RNA transcripts yielded amplified TCR beta CDR3 regions. HTBI primers were the set used in a first-round RT-PCR of the TCR CDR3. Each CDR3 protein is one row after TCRdb ran MiXCR on the multiplex PCR reads. The table has 600,000 or so distinct CDR3 sequences, around 14% seen once; the top ten hold roughly 7%. The CDR3 loop spans 13 amino acids. Germline CDR1 reads SNHLY; CDR2 reads FYNNEI. The V end lost 3 bases, the J end lost 3 bases, and 9 bases lay between the germline ends.

The specimen was blood. The chain uses TRBV2 and TRBJ2-7; D remains unclear. This clonotype was obtained from a woman younger than 30 with Graves' ophthalmopathy. CDR3 nucleotide sequence: TGTGCCAGCAGTGATACCCTCCTCTACGAGCAGTACTTC. This translates into CASSDTLLYEQYF.